This record looks at one T cell receptor beta chain sequence and its context. As yet, its antigen is unknown. Deletions cut 0 bases from V and 12 bases from J, with 12 bases between. Germline V lookup: CDR1 SGHDN, CDR2 FVKESK. This CDR3 has 12 residues. The data belong to a study of vaccination effects on CD4 cells after COVID-19. Sequenced by immunoSEQ multiplex PCR; TCRdb stores in-frame clones only, minus some. The repertoire holds some 22,000 clones, with 65% to 75% as singletons. Study-level findings and limits: Cross-reactivity toward common cold coronaviruses was confined to only 1 of 255 vaccine-induced clones in healthy vaccinees.

Sequencing was preceded by expansion of antigen-specific CD4+ T cells with viral peptide pools in the ViraFEST assay. Once cultured for under 11 days, the cells underwent separation to obtain CD4+ T cells. Nucleocapsid antibodies were negative in the vaccine recipients, who had never had SARS-CoV-2 infection. The chain employs TRBV14 and TRBJ2-7; D is unclear. Material: CD4+ T cells from PBMCs cultured with HCoV-NL63 spike peptides, obtained before COVID-19 vaccination. This TCR came from a human donor who received a COVID-19 vaccine. CDR3 amino acids: CASSQDNSQRYF. The DNA of the CDR3 is TGTGCCAGCAGCCAAGATAACAGCCAGCGGTACTTC.